This section outlines one TCR beta chain sequence together with its context. Its antigen is still unknown. Nothing much larger sits one base from this clone, and base qualities are not available. This specimen's time point label, interpreted: baseline before first vaccination. Vaccinee samples were obtained from the UK trials COV001 and COV002, which included a single-blind randomized controlled phase 2/3 trial of AZD1222 (ChAdOx1 nCoV-19) in healthy adults. For TCRbeta chain sequencing, PBMC samples were collected from trial participants at day 0 and at day 28 after the second dose. The CDR3 regions of human TCRbeta chains were analyzed by immunosequencing. On the study's bioinformatics: Repertoire TCRs were checked for matches against a reference library of SARS-CoV-2-specific TCRs that had been generated using the MIRA antigen-specificity platform. Breadth was defined as the fraction of unique TCRs that were SARS-CoV-2-associated, and depth was defined as the fraction of total T cells that were SARS-CoV-2-associated. Using the MIRA data, each spike-specific TCR was assigned both to the spike region to which the TCR was reactive and to a CD4 or CD8 class. Log10-transformed breadth and depth values were compared by one-way ANOVA with Sidak's multiple comparisons tests. Not all clones reach the TCRdb copy of this immuneACCESS table, which keeps in-frame sequences only. Checked studies attribute under half of the gap to unresolved V genes and leave the rest unexplained. That table furnishes V, J and clone size, whereas the DNA furnished D and trimming. The sample table records 180,000 or so clones; 80% to 90% of these occur just once. The ten largest clonotypes hold about 7.2% of the sample.

V and J lose 3 bases and 2 bases, and a span of 14 bases separates them. The CDR3 runs 15 residues from the cysteine to the phenylalanine. The only DNA kept is the CDR3, 45 bases in frame from the first base. CDR1 is given as SGHAT and CDR2 as FQDESV, both from the germline V gene (reference sequence). The data originate from a study of T cell responses to AZD1222 COVID-19 vaccine (dated by TCRdb to the early 2020s). Study-level background: AZD1222 recipients whose second dose came at about 4 weeks and those whose second dose came at about 12 weeks were combined into one group, since spike-specific TCR depth and breadth did not differ between the two schedules. TCR sequencing covered some 250 trial participants: around 210 given two doses of AZD1222 and some 25 given two doses of MenACWY control vaccine. Trial participants were enrolled by age into subgroups of 18-55, 56-69 and 70-plus years, and around 150, 29 and 61 TCR-sequenced participants, respectively, were included in these subgroups.

The full study reports these points: The whole spike protein was spanned by vaccine-associated CD4 TCRs, and dominant responses were seen in regions 160-218 and 743-854. Reportedly, almost half of the unique spike-specific TCRs recognized epitopes lying outside the regions that are mutated in the B.1.351 and B.1.1.7 variants. Most participants were white British and females outnumbered males, and the authors suggested that clonal diversity may have been underestimated. A significant rise in spike-specific TCR breadth and depth was observed after two AZD1222 doses relative to day 0 and relative to MenACWY recipients. Conclusions about previously exposed vaccinees are limited because only six or seven AZD1222 recipients were SARS-CoV-2 seropositive at baseline. The 56-69-year group was small, and its depth increase did not reach significance, likely because of low power. No day 14 peak-response samples were available, so repertoires were characterized only after the peak T cell response.

This material consisted of peripheral blood, taken on day 0 of AZD1222 vaccination. The sequence came from an adult in good health. The rearrangement combines TRBV11-1 with TRBJ2-7, with no reliable assignment of the D segment. DNA sequence: TGTGCCAGCAGCTTTACGAGGCCAGGCGCCTACGAGCAGTACTTC. Its protein product is CASSFTRPGAYEQYF.